The T cell receptor (beta chain) described here comes from a study of cytomegalovirus exposure and HLA in healthy donors. The study's findings and limits: Per a later analysis, HLA-associated TCR beta chains showed more clonal expansion than other, equally common TCR beta chains. The study recorded 150 to 200 TCR beta chains that were cytomegalovirus-associated.

The PCR contained 60 Vbeta and 13 Jbeta primers. Data came from immunoSEQ multiplex PCR; TCRdb stores just in-frame clones and leaves some out. Of under 150,000 clones detected, roughly 78% appear once; the ten largest clones hold 3%. As to this clone: Its cognate antigen is unknown.

This sequence originates from a man between 40 and 49 years old in good health and CMV-seropositive. Input material: PBMCs.

CDR3 nucleotide sequence: TGTGCCAGCAGCTTAGAAGCGGGAGTCTACAATGAGCAGTTCTTC. As protein: CASSLEAGVYNEQFF. The rearrangement links TRBV11-1 to TRBJ2-1; TRBD2 matches at 8 bases. V gave up 1 base and J gave up 3 bases; unmatched junction bases: 2. Germline V lookup: CDR1 SGHAT, CDR2 FQDESV (reference sequence). This CDR3 is 15 amino acids long.